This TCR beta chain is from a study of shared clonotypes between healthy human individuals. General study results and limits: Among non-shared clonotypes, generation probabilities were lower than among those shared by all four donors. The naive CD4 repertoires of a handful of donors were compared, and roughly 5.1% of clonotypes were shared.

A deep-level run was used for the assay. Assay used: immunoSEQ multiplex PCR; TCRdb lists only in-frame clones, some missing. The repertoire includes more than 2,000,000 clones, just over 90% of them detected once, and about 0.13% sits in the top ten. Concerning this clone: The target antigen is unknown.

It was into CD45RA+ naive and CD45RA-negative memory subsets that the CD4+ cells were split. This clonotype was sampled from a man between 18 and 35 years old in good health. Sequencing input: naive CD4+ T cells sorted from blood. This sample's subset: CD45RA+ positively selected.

CDR3: CASTQRASYNEQFF. The CDR3 DNA reads as TGTGCCAGCACCCAAAGGGCATCCTACAATGAGCAGTTCTTC. This chain uses TRBV7-2 with TRBJ2-1; D not resolved. The CDR3 runs to 14 residues. CDR1 and CDR2 (germline): SGHTA, FQGNSA. The germline V and J ends were trimmed by 7 bases and 1 base, with 11 bases remaining between them.